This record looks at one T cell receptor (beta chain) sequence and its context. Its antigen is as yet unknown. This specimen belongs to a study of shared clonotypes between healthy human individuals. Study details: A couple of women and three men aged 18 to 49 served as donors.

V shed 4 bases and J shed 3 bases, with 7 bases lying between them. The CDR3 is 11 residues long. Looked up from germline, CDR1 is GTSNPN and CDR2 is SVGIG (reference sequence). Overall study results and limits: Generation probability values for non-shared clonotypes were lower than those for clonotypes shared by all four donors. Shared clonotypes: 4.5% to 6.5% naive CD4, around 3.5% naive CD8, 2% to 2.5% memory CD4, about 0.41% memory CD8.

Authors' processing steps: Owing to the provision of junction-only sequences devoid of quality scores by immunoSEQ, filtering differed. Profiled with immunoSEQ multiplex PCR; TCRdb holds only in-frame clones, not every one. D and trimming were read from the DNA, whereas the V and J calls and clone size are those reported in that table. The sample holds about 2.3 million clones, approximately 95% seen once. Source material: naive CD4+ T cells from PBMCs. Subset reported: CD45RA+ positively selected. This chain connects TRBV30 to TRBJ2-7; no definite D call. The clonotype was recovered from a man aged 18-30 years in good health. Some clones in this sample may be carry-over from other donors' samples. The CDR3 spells CAWILHYEQYF. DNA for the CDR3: TGTGCCTGGATTCTCCACTACGAGCAGTACTTC.